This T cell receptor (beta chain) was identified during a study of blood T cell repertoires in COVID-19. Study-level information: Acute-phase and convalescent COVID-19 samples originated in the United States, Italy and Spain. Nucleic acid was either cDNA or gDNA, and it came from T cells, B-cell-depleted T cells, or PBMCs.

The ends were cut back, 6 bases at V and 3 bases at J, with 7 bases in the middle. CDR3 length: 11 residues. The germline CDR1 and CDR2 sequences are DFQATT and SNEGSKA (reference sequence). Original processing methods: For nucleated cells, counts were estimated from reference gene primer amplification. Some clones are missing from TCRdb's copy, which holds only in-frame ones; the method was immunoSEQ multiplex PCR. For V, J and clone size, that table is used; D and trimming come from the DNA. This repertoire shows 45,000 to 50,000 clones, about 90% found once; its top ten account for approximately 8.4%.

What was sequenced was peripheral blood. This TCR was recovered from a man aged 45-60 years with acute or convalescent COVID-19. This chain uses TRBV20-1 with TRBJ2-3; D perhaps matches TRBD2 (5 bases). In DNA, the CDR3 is TGCAGTGCGGAGGATACAGATACGCAGTATTTT. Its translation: CSAEDTDTQYF.